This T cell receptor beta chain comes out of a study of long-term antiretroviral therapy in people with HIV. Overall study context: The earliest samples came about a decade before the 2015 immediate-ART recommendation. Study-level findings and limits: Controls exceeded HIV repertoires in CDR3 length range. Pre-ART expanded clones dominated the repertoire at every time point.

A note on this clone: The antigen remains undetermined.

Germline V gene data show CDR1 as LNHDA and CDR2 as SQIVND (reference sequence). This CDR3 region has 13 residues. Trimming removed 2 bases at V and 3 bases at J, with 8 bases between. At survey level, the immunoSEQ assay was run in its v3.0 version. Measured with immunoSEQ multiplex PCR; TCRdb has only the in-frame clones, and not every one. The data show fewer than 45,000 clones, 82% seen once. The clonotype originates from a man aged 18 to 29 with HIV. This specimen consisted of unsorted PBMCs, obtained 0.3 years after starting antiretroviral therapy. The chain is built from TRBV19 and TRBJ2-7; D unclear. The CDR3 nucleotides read TGTGCCAGTAGTATATTGGAAGGCTACGAGCAGTACTTC. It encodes CASSILEGYEQYF.